Given below is one TCR beta chain in context. Its antigen remains unknown. In the same sample, other DNA sequences code for this CDR3. This CDR3 has 13 residues. Trimming left V 0 bases short and J 5 bases short, with 6 bases between. The germline CDR1 and CDR2 sequences are SGHRS and YFSETQ. These data come from a study of cytomegalovirus exposure and HLA in healthy donors. Overall study: Findings of an earlier analysis included more than 90 million unique TCR beta sequences from roughly 200 million T cells. Early on, a data release was issued that held approximately 92 million unique TCRs from HLA-typed donors.

The PCR employed 60 Vbeta primers together with 13 Jbeta primers. The method was immunoSEQ multiplex PCR; TCRdb's version includes in-frame clones alone and lacks a portion of them. There are roughly 200,000 clones in the sample; 70% to 80% occur only once, and around 2.9% lies in the top ten. Broader study findings: Because they were indistinguishable, some V segments, including TRBV6-2 and TRBV6-3, were excluded. TCR beta V- and J-gene trimming was later associated with a missense DCLRE1C variant.

Sequencing was done on a sample of PBMCs. The receptor was isolated from an older woman in good health and CMV-seropositive. The V call is TRBV5-1, the J call TRBJ2-1; the D is unclear. The CDR3 here is CASSLGSDNEQFF. The CDR3 nucleotides are TGCGCCAGCAGCTTGGGAAGCGACAATGAGCAGTTCTTC.